The clone carrying this T cell receptor beta chain was seen a handful of times. The sample originates from a study of blood T cell repertoires in COVID-19. Only in-frame clones appear in the TCRdb table, and some are missing; sequencing was by immunoSEQ multiplex PCR. The sample contains more than 150,000 clones, just over 85% of which appear only once. This CDR3 is 14 amino acids long. Germline V gene lookup returns CDR1 SNHLY and CDR2 FYNNEI. Deletions cut 6 bases from V and 5 bases from J, with 16 bases between. The origin of this receptor is a man aged 50-60 years with active or convalescent COVID-19. This chain links TRBV2 with TRBJ2-5, with D possibly matching TRBD2 (6 bases). Sequencing used peripheral blood. The CDR3 loop reads CASRDNRDSETQYF. CDR3 sequence (DNA): TGTGCCAGCAGGGATAACCGGGACTCGGAGACCCAGTACTTC.